The 25 T cell receptor beta chains reported below all come from one sample, sequenced in a study of T-cell reconstitution after alpha-beta-depleted transplantation in children. TCRbeta library construction was performed incorporating unique molecular identifiers. In TCRdb, the PCR reads were re-called with MiXCR into one record per CDR3 protein. The sample lists about 610,000 distinct CDR3 sequences, roughly a tenth occurring once. The sequencing here drew on PBMCs from the stem cell graft donor, taken from the stem cell graft. These receptors were obtained from a human donor who donated a stem cell graft to a child with acute myeloid leukemia.

Note on this clonotype: Its ends do not fully match the called genes, so a read error is possible. The rearrangement uses TRBV29-1 and TRBJ1-3, with a tentative D call TRBD1 (5 bases). CDR1 SQVTM and CDR2 ANQGSEA come from the germline V gene. The CDR3 has 13 residues. The CDR3 protein is CSVEGVSGNTIYF. DNA of the CDR3: TGCAGCGTCGAAGGGGTCTCTGGAAACACCATATATTTT.

V is TRBV4-2 and J is TRBJ2-2, with 9 bases aligning to TRBD1. The CDR3 runs 17 residues. Germline CDR1 reads LGHNA; CDR2 reads YNFKEQ. V lost 0 bases to trimming and J lost 7 bases; unmatched junction nucleotides: 9. CDR3 in amino acids: CASSQDPGTGTGGELFF. In DNA, the CDR3 is TGTGCCAGCAGCCAAGATCCCGGGACAGGGACGGGCGGGGAGCTGTTTTTT.

This clonotype turned up a few times. This rearrangement joins TRBV6-2 or TRBV6-3 to TRBJ2-5; D tentatively fits TRBD1 or TRBD2 (5 bases each). The germline CDR1 and CDR2 sequences are MNHEY and SVGEGT. The CDR3 contains 15 residues. V was shortened by 6 bases and J by 2 bases, with 16 bases between the two germline ends. The CDR3 DNA reads TGTGCCAGCAGCAGAATTAAAGGGGAGCAAGAGACCCAGTACTTC. Its translation is CASSRIKGEQETQYF.

In its sample, this clonotype was seen a few times. The chain links TRBV18 to TRBJ2-3; 8 bases align to TRBD2. With V trimmed by 1 base and J by 0 bases, 3 bases remained unmatched. This CDR3 is built from 16 residues. CDR1 and CDR2 from the germline V gene are KGHSH and LQKENI. The CDR3 sequence: CASSPLGLASTDTQYF. The CDR3 nucleotides read TGTGCCAGCTCACCACTCGGACTAGCTAGCACAGATACGCAGTATTTT.

V gene TRBV3-1 combines with J gene TRBJ1-1; no reliable D call. The V end was cut by 2 bases, the J end by 2 bases, with 6 bases between. Germline CDR1 is LGHDT and CDR2 is YNNKEL (reference sequence). CDR3 length: 13 residues. The CDR3 spells CASSQTENTEAFF. CDR3 DNA: TGTGCCAGCAGCCAAACAGAAAACACTGAAGCTTTCTTT. Full variable domain (missing parts from reference TRBV3-1 and TRBJ1-1): DTAVSQTPKYLVTQMGNDKSIKCEQNLGHDTMYWYKQDSKKFLKIMFSYNNKELIINETVPNRFSPKSPDKAHLNLHINSLELGDSAVYFCASSQTENTEAFFGQGTRLTVV.

This clonotype was recorded many times. J is TRBJ2-7 and V is TRBV29-1, with D maybe TRBD1 (6 bases). The CDR3 totals 14 residues. V shed 2 bases and J shed 2 bases, with 13 bases lying between them. Germline CDR1 and CDR2: SQVTM and ANQGSEA. CDR3 sequence: CSVENDGTPYEQYF. The CDR3 DNA reads TGCAGCGTTGAAAATGACGGGACACCCTACGAGCAGTACTTC.

In this sample, this clonotype turned up a few times. V usage is TRBV20-1 and J usage is TRBJ2-5, with 10 bases matching TRBD2. There are 13 residues in the CDR3. V shed 5 bases and J 4 bases; nucleotides not matched to a gene: 4. Germline assignment: CDR1 DFQATT and CDR2 SNEGSKA (reference sequence). CDR3 DNA: TGCAGTGCTGTAGCGGGAGGTATAGAGACCCAGTACTTC. Residues: CSAVAGGIETQYF.

This clonotype is a singleton in its sample. V is TRBV29-1 and J is TRBJ1-1; D not resolved. Germline assignment: CDR1 SQVTM and CDR2 ANQGSEA. This CDR3 contains 14 residues. Trimming shortened V by 6 bases and J by 4 bases, and 18 bases separated the two germline ends. Here the CDR3 reads CSVKDGLRITEAFF. Written as DNA, the CDR3 is TGCAGCGTAAAGGACGGCTTGCGAATCACTGAAGCTTTCTTT. The full variable domain, completed using reference TRBV29-1 and TRBJ1-1, is SAVISQKPSRDICQRGTSLTIQCQVDSQVTMMFWYRQQPGQSLTLIATANQGSEATYESGFVIDKFPISRPNLTFSTLTVSNMSPEDSSIYLCSVKDGLRITEAFFGQGTRLTVV.

The sample holds many counts of this clonotype. The V call is TRBV29-1, the J call TRBJ1-4, with 8 bases that match TRBD1. The CDR3 runs 14 residues. The germline V gene has CDR1 SQVTM and CDR2 ANQGSEA. J was trimmed by 0 bases and V by 7 bases; bases with no gene match: 4. The CDR3 nucleotides are TGCAGCGCAACAGGGGGTGCAACTAATGAAAAACTGTTTTTT. This codes for CSATGGATNEKLFF.

This clonotype was observed at least ten times. The chain links TRBV20-1 to TRBJ1-5; 8 nucleotides match TRBD1. Trimming cost V 4 bases and J 5 bases; bases outside gene matches: 16. In germline, CDR1 is DFQATT, CDR2 SNEGSKA (reference sequence). The CDR3 contains 17 residues. CDR3 coding DNA: TGCAGTGCTATTAGGGGGCAGGGGGCGAGATGGGATCAGCCCCAGCATTTT. It codes for CSAIRGQGARWDQPQHF.

This clonotype was detected many times. The chain links TRBV29-1 to TRBJ2-5, with D perhaps matching TRBD2 (5 bases). The germline V gene has CDR1 SQVTM and CDR2 ANQGSEA. V was pared by 6 bases and J by 5 bases, with 13 bases between. The CDR3 has 12 residues. The CDR3 DNA follows: TGCAGCGTCGCTACTAGTTACGAGACCCAGTACTTC. Its protein product is CSVATSYETQYF.

The chain has TRBV6-2 or TRBV6-3 and TRBJ2-2; D remains ambiguous. CDR3 length: 13 residues. Trimming removed 6 bases at V and 7 bases at J, with 12 bases between. Per germline, CDR1 MNHEY and CDR2 SVGEGT. The CDR3 is CASSQMMNGELFF. As DNA, the CDR3 is TGTGCCAGCAGCCAGATGATGAACGGGGAGCTGTTTTTT.

This chain connects TRBV5-6 to TRBJ1-5, with D possibly TRBD1 on 6 matching bases. Looked up from germline, CDR1 is SGHDT and CDR2 is YYEEEE. The CDR3 has 15 residues. V lost 0 bases and J 3 bases, leaving 10 bases between the germline ends. The chain's CDR3 is CASSLDGGTNQPQHF. As DNA, the CDR3 is TGTGCCAGCAGCTTGGATGGGGGCACCAATCAGCCCCAGCATTTT.

This clonotype was seen a handful of times. The junction differs from germline at one of its ends, possibly a read error. The rearrangement links TRBV20-1 to TRBJ2-5; perhaps D is TRBD1 or TRBD2 (5 bases each). This CDR3 region has 14 residues. The germline V gene has CDR1 DFQATT and CDR2 SNEGSKA (reference sequence). Here the CDR3 DNA reads TGCAGTGTTAGAGATTGGGACGGGTTGAAGACCCAGTACTTC. Amino acid sequence: CSVRDWDGLKTQYF.

This clonotype was counted ten times or more. The genes are TRBV5-6 and TRBJ2-1; either TRBD1 or TRBD2 may supply D (5 bases each). The V and J ends lost 4 bases and 3 bases respectively, with 8 bases between them. The length of the CDR3 is 13 residues. Germline V gives CDR1 SGHDT, CDR2 YYEEEE. The DNA for the CDR3 is TGTGCCAGCAGCCGGGACGTCTACAATGAGCAGTTCTTC. It codes for CASSRDVYNEQFF.

The gene calls are TRBV12-3 or TRBV12-4 and TRBJ2-5, with D unclear. V was trimmed by 3 bases and J by 1 base, leaving 9 bases between them. The CDR3 contains 14 residues. CDR3 in DNA: TGTGCCAGCAGTTTCGCAGTCACCCAAGAGACCCAGTACTTC. Amino acids: CASSFAVTQETQYF.

The chain uses TRBV5-1 and TRBJ2-3; possibly TRBD2 for D (5 bases). V lost 4 bases and J lost 6, with 18 bases in between. The CDR3 has 15 amino acids. The germline gives CDR1 SGHRS, CDR2 YFSETQ. The CDR3 loop is CASSPAGSLTDTQYF. The CDR3, as DNA: TGCGCCAGCAGCCCCGCGGGCAGCCTCACGGATACGCAGTATTTT.

This clonotype appeared many times. The V gene is TRBV9, the J gene TRBJ2-7; a weak D match, TRBD2 (5 bases). This CDR3 contains 13 residues. V was clipped by 3 bases and J by 0 bases, with 7 bases between them. Germline CDR1 and CDR2: SGDLS and YYNGEE. Here the CDR3 DNA reads TGTGCCAGCAGCGCCGGGGTCTCCTACGAGCAGTACTTC. Protein sequence: CASSAGVSYEQYF. Full variable domain (remainder filled in from reference TRBV9 and TRBJ2-7): DSGVTQTPKHLITATGQRVTLRCSPRSGDLSVYWYQQSLDQGLQFLIQYYNGEERAKGNILERFSAQQFPDLHSELNLSSLELGDSALYFCASSAGVSYEQYFGPGTRLTVT.

In this sample, this clonotype turned up many times. V is TRBV29-1 and J is TRBJ2-3, with TRBD2 as a possible D gene (6 bases). The CDR3 extends over 14 amino acids. Trimming pared 4 bases from V and 3 bases from J, leaving 14 bases between. Germline loops: CDR1 SQVTM, CDR2 ANQGSEA. The CDR3: CSVAPGAVTDTQYF. DNA of the CDR3: TGCAGCGTTGCACCGGGAGCGGTGACAGATACGCAGTATTTT.

The sample holds many counts of this clonotype. V is TRBV20-1 and J is TRBJ2-7, with 9 bases matching TRBD1. Germline CDR1 is DFQATT and CDR2 is SNEGSKA (reference sequence). J gave up 5 bases and V 6 bases, and 5 bases lay outside the gene matches. The CDR3 is 12 amino acids. CDR3 in DNA: TGCAGTGCACGGACAGGGGCGCACGAGCAGTACTTC. Its protein product is CSARTGAHEQYF.

The table lists this clonotype with many counts. The chain carries TRBV10-3 and TRBJ2-5; D ambiguous. This CDR3 has 12 amino acids. The germline V gene has CDR1 ENHRY and CDR2 SYGVKD. V lost 2 bases, J lost 3 bases, and 4 bases lay in between. The CDR3 DNA is TGTGCCATCAGTGAGGTCAAAGAGACCCAGTACTTC. It codes for CAISEVKETQYF.

The chain combines TRBV4-3 with TRBJ2-3, with TRBD2 matching over 8 bases. With V trimmed by 3 bases and J by 4 bases, 12 bases remained unmatched. Germline V lookup: CDR1 LGHNA, CDR2 YSLEER. This CDR3 has 17 amino acids. CDR3 region: CASSQTPPASGSDTQYF. DNA of the CDR3: TGCGCCAGCAGCCAGACCCCCCCGGCTAGCGGGTCAGATACGCAGTATTTT.

A note on this clonotype: Since a much larger clone is just one base distant, this may be a read error. V is TRBV24-1 and J is TRBJ2-5, with 7 bases that match TRBD1. The CDR3 is made up of 15 amino acids. CDR1 is KGHDR and CDR2 is SFDVKD in the germline V gene. V lost 3 bases and J lost 5; bases outside the gene matches: 8. CDR3 loop: CATSDPTGSRETQYF. The CDR3 DNA follows: TGTGCCACCAGTGATCCGACAGGGTCAAGGGAGACCCAGTACTTC.

V is TRBV4-3 and J is TRBJ1-2; TRBD1 matches 8 bases. V shed 0 bases, J shed 8 bases, and the junction held 5 bases outside the gene matches. Germline values: CDR1 LGHNA, CDR2 YSLEER. This CDR3 region has 14 residues. CDR3 amino acids: CASSQDFWTGGYTF. The CDR3 coding sequence is TGCGCCAGCAGCCAAGATTTTTGGACAGGGGGCTACACCTTC.

The J gene is TRBJ2-7, the V gene TRBV7-2; D perhaps matches TRBD2 (6 bases). CDR3 size: 17 residues. Germline V gene sequence: CDR1 SGHTA, CDR2 FQGNSA. V gave up 2 bases and J gave up 4 bases, with 21 bases separating them. The CDR3 DNA follows: TGTGCCAGCAGCTTATATGGTCACGGGAGTCGGAGTTACGAGCAGTACTTC. Amino acids: CASSLYGHGSRSYEQYF. The complete variable domain, with remaining parts taken from reference TRBV7-2 and TRBJ2-7, reads GAGVSQSPSNKVTEKGKDVELRCDPISGHTALYWYRQSLGQGLEFLIYFQGNSAPDKSGLPSDRFSAERTGGSVSTLTIQRTQQEDSAVYLCASSLYGHGSRSYEQYFGPGTRLTVT.